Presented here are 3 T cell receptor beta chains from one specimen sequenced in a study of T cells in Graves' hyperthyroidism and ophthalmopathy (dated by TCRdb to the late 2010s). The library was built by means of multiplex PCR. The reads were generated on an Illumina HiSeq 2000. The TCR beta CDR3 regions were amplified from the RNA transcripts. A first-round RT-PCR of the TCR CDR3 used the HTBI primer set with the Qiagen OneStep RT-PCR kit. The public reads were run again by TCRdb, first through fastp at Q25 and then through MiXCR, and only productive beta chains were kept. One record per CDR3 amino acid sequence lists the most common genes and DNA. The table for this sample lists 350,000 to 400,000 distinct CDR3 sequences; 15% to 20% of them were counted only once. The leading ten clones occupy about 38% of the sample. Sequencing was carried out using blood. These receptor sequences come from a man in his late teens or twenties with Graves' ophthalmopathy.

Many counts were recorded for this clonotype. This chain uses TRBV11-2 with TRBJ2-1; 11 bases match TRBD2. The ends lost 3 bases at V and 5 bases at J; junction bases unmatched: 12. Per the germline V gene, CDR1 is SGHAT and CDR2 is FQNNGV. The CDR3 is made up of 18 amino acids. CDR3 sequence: CASSFRSSGGASDNEQFF. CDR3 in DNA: TGTGCCAGCAGCTTTAGGAGTAGCGGGGGGGCCAGCGACAATGAGCAGTTCTTC.

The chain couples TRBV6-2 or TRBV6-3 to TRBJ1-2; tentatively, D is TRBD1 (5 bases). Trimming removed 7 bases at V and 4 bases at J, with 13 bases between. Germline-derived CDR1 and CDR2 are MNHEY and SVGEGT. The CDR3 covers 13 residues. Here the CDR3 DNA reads TGTGCCAGCACTAAGGAGGGGTTCTATGGCTACACCTTC. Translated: CASTKEGFYGYTF.

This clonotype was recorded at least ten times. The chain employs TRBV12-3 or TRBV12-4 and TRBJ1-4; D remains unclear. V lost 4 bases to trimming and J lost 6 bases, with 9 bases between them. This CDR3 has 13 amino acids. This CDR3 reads CASSYDRDEKLFF. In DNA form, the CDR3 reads TGTGCCAGCAGTTATGACCGGGATGAAAAACTGTTTTTT.